This entry is about one T cell receptor beta chain. The data were taken from a study of blood T cell repertoires in COVID-19. Study-level background: T cells, B-cell-depleted T cells, or PBMCs provided the cDNA or gDNA that served as material.

Under the authors' procedure: It was from reference gene primer amplification that nucleated cell counts were estimated. Clones were read by immunoSEQ multiplex PCR, and TCRdb kept only the in-frame ones, dropping some. That table supplies the V and J calls and clone size; D and trimming were determined from the DNA. Among 200,000 or so clones listed, roughly nine tenths were seen once. There are 15 residues in the CDR3. The ends were cut back, 8 bases at V and 4 bases at J, with 20 bases in the middle. The germline V gene encodes CDR1 LNHDA and CDR2 SQIVND (reference sequence). The material sequenced was peripheral blood. The chain links TRBV19 to TRBJ1-1; a possible D gene is TRBD1 (6 bases). This TCR came from a woman in her seventies with acute or convalescent COVID-19. The CDR3 bases are TGTGCCAGTCATCCCCTCGGGGGGCCGGGCACTGAAGCTTTCTTT. Residues: CASHPLGGPGTEAFF. Using reference TRBV19 and TRBJ1-1 for the parts outside the CDR3, the full variable domain is DGGITQSPKYLFRKEGQNVTLSCEQNLNHDAMYWYRQDPGQGLRLIYYSQIVNDFQKGDIAEGYSVSREKKESFPLTVTSAQKNPTAFYLCASHPLGGPGTEAFFGQGTRLTVV.